This T cell receptor (beta chain) was identified in a study of patients and donors after allogeneic stem cell transplantation. The V gene lost 5 bases and the J gene lost 6 bases, with 11 bases spanning the gap. The CDR3 totals 11 residues. Germline V CDR1 and CDR2: DFQATT, SNEGSKA (reference sequence). TCRdb called the RT-PCR reads again in MiXCR, with one record for every CDR3 protein. The sample consists of roughly 940,000 distinct CDR3 sequences, around 17% of them appearing once. This receptor was obtained from a human donor who was either an allogeneic HSCT recipient or a stem cell or donor lymphocyte infusion donor (not recorded which). It is not recorded whose cells these are; they may come from a transplant donor. Sample: blood, either unsorted or a sorted T cell fraction (not recorded which). The V gene is TRBV20-1, the J gene TRBJ2-7, with D maybe TRBD2 (6 bases). The CDR3 nucleotides are TGCAGTGCTCCCCTAGCGTCCGAGCAGTACTTC. It yields the protein CSAPLASEQYF.